This T cell receptor (beta chain) was recovered during a study of graft-versus-host responses after intestinal transplantation (dated by TCRdb to the early 2020s). Broadly, across the study: Multivisceral, liver-intestinal, or isolated intestinal transplants were received by the recipients. All recipients received anti-thymocyte globulin induction followed by maintenance tacrolimus and steroids for approximately 3 years. Graft-versus-host and host-versus-graft alloreactive T cell clones were tracked in the graft, circulation and bone marrow after intestinal transplantation using bulk TCR-beta CDR3 sequencing. Alloreactive clones were identified by sequencing pre-transplant mixed lymphocyte reaction products and comparing them with unstimulated pre-transplant donor and recipient T cells. A cohort of 24 intestinal transplant recipients, including one retransplant, was enrolled, and a few patients lacking pretransplant specimens were excluded. A peak of at least 4% donor T cells among recipient peripheral blood mononuclear cells was the definition used for donor T cell macrochimerism. Rather than going through the commercial service, samples from a few later patients were sequenced in-house on an Illumina MiSeq and processed with MiXCR.

Receptor libraries were prepared by the immunoSEQ multiplex PCR assay. For most patients, genomic DNA was isolated using the Qiagen DNeasy Blood and Tissue Kit and was shipped frozen to Adaptive Biotechnologies for TCR sequencing. High-throughput TCR-beta CDR3 sequencing of genomic DNA from most patients was performed by Adaptive Biotechnologies. In the source study's methods: Adaptive's ImmunoSEQ software supplied the TCR sequencing data for 15 to 20 patients, while MiXCR and VDJtools were used to process three other patients. CD4 versus CD8 sorting errors were corrected by removing sequences found in both subsets at a frequency ratio below 5:1. Because the origin of CDR3 nucleotide sequences shared between donor and recipient could not be assigned, those sequences were removed. To count as alloreactive, a clone needed at least 2-fold expansion over unstimulated cells and a minimum CFSE-low frequency of 0.002% (template counts) or 0.001% (read counts). Clones detected in sequenced pre-transplant spleen, lymph node, or MLR CFSE-low populations of the donor or recipient were defined as mappable. Cumulative frequency of alloreactive clones was calculated as a percentage of all sequences weighted by copy number. Not all clones reach the TCRdb copy of this immuneACCESS table, which keeps in-frame sequences only. Checked studies attribute under half of the gap to unresolved V genes and leave the rest unexplained. That table furnishes V, J and clone size, whereas the DNA furnished D and trimming. Present in this sample are around 99,000 clones, about 87% of which were seen just once. The leading ten clones occupy less than 0.85% of the sample.

Remarks on this clone: Its antigen is unknown. Per-nucleotide qualities are absent, and no much larger clonotype sits a single base away.

The germline V gene gives CDR1 as SQVTM and CDR2 as ANQGSEA. The CDR3 covers 12 residues, taking in both the cysteine and the phenylalanine. The read is trimmed to its CDR3 DNA, 36 bases read in frame from base 1. Relative to germline, V is 7 bases shorter and J is 0 bases shorter, with 10 bases between their ends. The time point tag for this specimen amounts to: cells obtained before transplantation from donor or recipient. CD3+CD4+ and CD3+CD8+ populations were FACS-sorted from unstimulated pre-transplant donor and recipient cells taken from spleen or lymph nodes. General study outcomes and caveats: GvH clones were detected in recipient bone marrow, and some of these GvH clones were observed earlier in ileal mucosa or blood, consistent with an intestinal mucosal origin. Patients with donor T cell macrochimerism had high GvH to HvG T cell clonal ratios in their allografts. The conclusions were limited by the relatively low number and heterogeneity of the intestinal transplant patients. Early after transplant, peak levels of circulating GvH clones were found to be associated with declines in HvG clones.

This TCR came from a human donor who was the organ donor for an intestinal transplant. The sequencing here drew on unstimulated CD4+ T cells sorted from spleen or lymph node cells, taken before transplant. Recombination connected TRBV29-1 to TRBJ2-7, with an unclear D gene assignment. CDR3 protein: CSALESSYEQYF. The sequenced DNA: TGCAGCGCTCTGGAGAGCTCCTACGAGCAGTACTTC.